The next 29 T cell receptor beta chains were all read from a single sample in a study of cytomegalovirus exposure and HLA in healthy donors. Primers for the PCR totalled 60 Vbeta and 13 Jbeta. Sequencing used immunoSEQ multiplex PCR; TCRdb keeps in-frame clones, though not all of them. This sample yields 190,000 or so clones, of which more than 65% are seen a single time; 1.5% to 1.7% belongs to the top ten. Sequences were obtained from PBMCs. Receptor source: a girl aged 5-17 years in good health and CMV-seropositive.

The chain combines TRBV5-6 with TRBJ2-5; TRBD2 matches at 10 bases. The J call could be wrong; TRBJ2-7 is a better fit for the DNA end. The CDR3 is 16 amino acids. The germline gives CDR1 SGHDT, CDR2 YYEEEE. The CDR3 loop reads CASSRRGTSVSYEQYF. Here the CDR3 DNA reads TGTGCCAGCAGCCGGAGGGGGACTAGCGTATCCTACGAGCAGTACTTC.

The J gene is TRBJ2-7, the V gene TRBV11-2; 11 nucleotides align to TRBD1. The length of the CDR3 is 17 residues. Trimming took 6 bases from V and 3 from J; bases not matched to a gene: 13. CDR1 and CDR2 from the germline V gene are SGHAT and FQNNGV. CDR3 in amino acids: CASSRPGQGEGGYEQYF. In nucleotides, the CDR3 is TGTGCCAGCAGTCGACCGGGACAGGGGGAAGGAGGCTACGAGCAGTACTTC.

This sequence joins TRBV13 and TRBJ2-1; 12 nucleotides align to TRBD2. The CDR3 is 16 residues long. Trimming at V came to 5 bases and at J to 2 bases, leaving 4 bases not matched to a gene. Germline V gene lookup returns CDR1 PRHDT and CDR2 FYEKMQ (reference sequence). In DNA, the CDR3 is TGTGCCAGCAGCCCAAGGACTAGCGGGGCCTACAATGAGCAGTTCTTC. This translates into CASSPRTSGAYNEQFF. Full variable domain (outside the CDR3, taken from reference TRBV13 and TRBJ2-1): AAGVIQSPRHLIKEKRETATLKCYPIPRHDTVYWYQQGPGQDPQFLISFYEKMQSDKGSIPDRFSAQQFSDYHSELNMSSLELGDSALYFCASSPRTSGAYNEQFFGPGTRLTVL.

The V and J genes are TRBV11-2 and TRBJ2-7; perhaps TRBD1 as D (6 bases). Trimming took off 1 base at V and 2 bases at J, with 9 bases between the two ends. The CDR3 loop spans 14 amino acids. CDR1 and CDR2 (germline): SGHAT, FQNNGV. The CDR3 DNA is TGTGCCAGCAGCTTAGCTTGGACAGCCTACGAGCAGTACTTC. This codes for CASSLAWTAYEQYF. Combining the CDR3 with reference TRBV11-2 and TRBJ2-7 gives the whole variable domain EAGVAQSPRYKIIEKRQSVAFWCNPISGHATLYWYQQILGQGPKLLIQFQNNGVVDDSQLPKDRFSAERLKGVDSTLKIQPAKLEDSAVYLCASSLAWTAYEQYFGPGTRLTVT.

The chain carries TRBV12-5 and TRBJ2-2, with 10 nucleotides matching TRBD1. This CDR3 has 15 amino acids. The V gene's germline CDR1 is LGHNT and CDR2 FRNRAP. The ends lost 0 bases at V and 6 bases at J; junction bases unmatched: 1. CDR3 sequence reads: CASGLVTGGPGELFF. In nucleotides, the CDR3 is TGTGCTAGTGGTTTGGTGACAGGGGGCCCCGGGGAGCTGTTTTTT.

The chain carries TRBV4-3 and TRBJ2-7, with D unresolved. Per the germline V gene, CDR1 is LGHNA and CDR2 is YSLEER. This CDR3 is built from 14 residues. With 0 bases removed from V and 2 bases from J, the gap between germline ends came to 8 bases. DNA for the CDR3: TGCGCCAGCAGCCAAGATTTCCCAGCCTACGAGCAGTACTTC. Translating gives CASSQDFPAYEQYF.

The chain has TRBV9 and TRBJ2-7; maybe TRBD1 (6 bases). Trimming cost V 0 bases and J 0 bases, with 10 bases left between them. There are 15 residues in the CDR3. Germline values: CDR1 SGDLS, CDR2 YYNGEE. CDR3: CASSVAGAPSYEQYF. The CDR3 DNA is TGTGCCAGCAGCGTAGCAGGGGCCCCCTCCTACGAGCAGTACTTC. The complete variable domain, with remaining parts taken from reference TRBV9 and TRBJ2-7, reads DSGVTQTPKHLITATGQRVTLRCSPRSGDLSVYWYQQSLDQGLQFLIQYYNGEERAKGNILERFSAQQFPDLHSELNLSSLELGDSALYFCASSVAGAPSYEQYFGPGTRLTVT.

This clone has only one observation. The gene calls are TRBV30 and TRBJ1-5; D possibly corresponds to TRBD1 (5 bases). There are 15 residues in the CDR3. Germline loops: CDR1 GTSNPN, CDR2 SVGIG (reference sequence). V was shortened by 2 bases and J by 0 bases, with 11 bases between the two germline ends. The CDR3 region has the DNA TGTGCCTGGAGTTCTGGCAGGGCTAGCAATCAGCCCCAGCATTTT. Its translation: CAWSSGRASNQPQHF.

The gene calls are TRBV6-5 and TRBJ2-2, with D perhaps matching TRBD1 (6 bases). There are 15 residues in the CDR3. Germline V gene lookup returns CDR1 MNHEY and CDR2 SVGAGI. V lost 0 bases and J 4 bases, leaving 9 bases between the germline ends. The DNA for the CDR3 is TGTGCCAGCAGTTACTCGCAGGGGCCCACCGGGGAGCTGTTTTTT. It translates to CASSYSQGPTGELFF.

The rearrangement joins TRBV7-2 to TRBJ1-5; TRBD1 matches at 8 bases. The ends lost 0 bases at V and 5 bases at J; junction bases unmatched: 3. The CDR3 is 15 residues long. Germline CDR1 and CDR2: SGHTA and FQGNSA. The CDR3 region has the DNA TGTGCCAGCAGCTTAGCGCAGGGGGCCTATCAGCCCCAGCATTTT. Amino acids: CASSLAQGAYQPQHF.

This chain joins TRBV5-1 and TRBJ1-2; 7 nucleotides align to TRBD1. V shed 4 bases and J 4 bases; nucleotides not matched to a gene: 10. The CDR3 has 15 amino acids. Germline CDR1 reads SGHRS; CDR2 reads YFSETQ. Written as DNA, the CDR3 is TGCGCCAGCAGCCCTGATGAAGGGGGCGCCTATGGCTACACCTTC. It encodes CASSPDEGGAYGYTF.

The rearrangement joins TRBV7-8 to TRBJ2-7, with D perhaps matching TRBD2 (6 bases). This CDR3 has 16 amino acids. Germline V gene lookup returns CDR1 SGHVS and CDR2 FQNEAQ. Trimming stripped 5 bases from V and 5 bases from J, with 22 bases between. The chain's CDR3 is CASSQSVDGGYDEQYF. The DNA of the CDR3 is TGTGCCAGCAGCCAGAGCGTTGATGGGGGGTACGACGAGCAGTACTTC. The full variable domain, with the rest looked up from reference TRBV7-8 and TRBJ2-7, is GAGVSQSPRYKVAKRGQDVALRCDPISGHVSLFWYQQALGQGPEFLTYFQNEAQLDKSGLPSDRFFAERPEGSVSTLKIQRTQQEDSAVYLCASSQSVDGGYDEQYFGPGTRLTVT.

The chain combines TRBV4-2 with TRBJ1-4; 9 bases align to TRBD1. CDR1 is LGHNA, CDR2 YNFKEQ, per germline. V lost 4 bases to trimming and J lost 8 bases; unmatched junction nucleotides: 2. The CDR3 covers 13 residues. The CDR3 DNA reads as TGTGCCAGCAGCCCCGGACAGGGGGAAAAACTGTTTTTT. Its protein product is CASSPGQGEKLFF.

This clone was picked up one time. The chain is built from TRBV5-1 and TRBJ1-1; the D is unclear. CDR3 length equals 13 residues. The germline V gene encodes CDR1 SGHRS and CDR2 YFSETQ. V lost 3 bases and J lost 8, with 14 bases in between. In DNA, the CDR3 is TGCGCCAGCAGCTCTTATCAGGACTTCGAAGCTTTCTTT. Translated, it gives CASSSYQDFEAFF.

This rearrangement joins TRBV4-3 to TRBJ2-1; weak D call: TRBD1 (5 bases). V lost 0 bases to trimming and J lost 6 bases, with 18 bases between them. The CDR3 consists of 17 residues. Germline V gives CDR1 LGHNA, CDR2 YSLEER. The CDR3 DNA reads TGCGCCAGCAGCCAAGATCTTTTAGGGGCGCTCGGCAATGAGCAGTTCTTC. Its protein product is CASSQDLLGALGNEQFF.

V and J are TRBV11-2 and TRBJ1-6, with 7 bases aligning to TRBD1. The CDR3 length is 15 residues. V lost 5 bases and J lost 7; bases outside the gene matches: 8. CDR1 is SGHAT, CDR2 FQNNGV, per germline. Written as DNA, the CDR3 is TGTGCCAGCAGCCCCCAGGGGGTACGGAATTCACCCCTCCACTTT. Translated: CASSPQGVRNSPLHF.

The chain is built from TRBV11-3 and TRBJ1-2; TRBD1 is a possible D gene (5 bases). CDR3 length: 14 amino acids. Germline V gives CDR1 SGHNT, CDR2 YENEEA. With 4 bases removed from V and 4 bases from J, the gap between germline ends came to 13 bases. The CDR3 nucleotides read TGTGCCAGCAGCTCAAGAGGGGAGGCCTATGGCTACACCTTC. It is translated as CASSSRGEAYGYTF.

The chain combines TRBV7-6 with TRBJ2-3; maybe TRBD1 (6 bases). Trimming took off 3 bases at V and 4 bases at J, with 8 bases between the two ends. The CDR3 spans 13 residues. Germline CDR1 is SGHVS and CDR2 is FNYEAQ. The CDR3 coding sequence is TGTGCCAGCAGCTTTGGGGGCCCAGATACGCAGTATTTT. This encodes CASSFGGPDTQYF.

The V call is TRBV5-6, the J call TRBJ1-6; a weak D match, TRBD1 (6 bases). This CDR3 is 16 amino acids long. Germline lookup yields CDR1 SGHDT and CDR2 YYEEEE. Trimming left V 0 bases short and J 2 bases short, with 9 bases between. CDR3: CASSLDRAAYNSPLHF. The CDR3 bases are TGTGCCAGCAGCTTGGACAGGGCTGCCTATAATTCACCCCTCCACTTT.

V and J are TRBV11-3 and TRBJ2-5; the D gene is possibly TRBD2 (5 bases). Near its end, the DNA agrees better with TRBJ2-7, so the J call may be wrong. Germline V gene sequence: CDR1 SGHNT, CDR2 YENEEA. The CDR3 sequence is 16 residues long. This chain's CDR3 is CASSLTSGSLLYEQYF. The CDR3 DNA reads as TGTGCCAGCAGCTTAACCTCGGGGTCCCTATTATACGAGCAGTACTTC.

The chain employs TRBV5-1 and TRBJ2-7; D is undetermined. V was shortened by 0 bases and J by 7 bases, with 14 bases between the two germline ends. This CDR3 is 14 amino acids long. From germline, CDR1 is SGHRS and CDR2 YFSETQ. CDR3 amino acids: CASSLVAAPREQYF. The DNA for the CDR3 is TGCGCCAGCAGCTTGGTGGCAGCTCCGAGGGAGCAGTACTTC.

The V gene is TRBV27, the J gene TRBJ1-4; 7 bases fit TRBD1. The V segment lost 5 bases and the J segment 2 bases; nucleotides outside the gene matches: 5. The CDR3 length is 15 residues. CDR1 and CDR2 (germline): MNHEY, SMNVEV (reference sequence). The CDR3 region has the DNA TGTGCCAGCAGTACGGGCAGGGGGACTAATGAAAAACTGTTTTTT. It specifies CASSTGRGTNEKLFF.

The rearrangement links TRBV10-3 to TRBJ2-1; 9 bases fit TRBD2. The CDR3 spans 16 residues. Trimming took 1 base from V and 8 from J; bases not matched to a gene: 9. Germline loops: CDR1 ENHRY, CDR2 SYGVKD. The DNA of the CDR3 is TGTGCCATCAGTGAGTTAGTGGCGGGGGGGCCCGATGAGCAGTTCTTC. Amino acids: CAISELVAGGPDEQFF.

The chain employs TRBV25-1 and TRBJ2-5, with 11 bases lining up with TRBD1. Germline V CDR1 and CDR2: MGHDK, SYGVNS. This CDR3 spans 16 amino acids. J gave up 2 bases and V 9 bases, and 11 bases lay outside the gene matches. The CDR3 spells CASGPGTGGLQETQYF. CDR3 nucleotide sequence: TGTGCCAGTGGCCCAGGGACAGGGGGTTTACAAGAGACCCAGTACTTC.

The chain combines TRBV13 with TRBJ2-7; the match to TRBD1 covers 8 bases. Germline lookup yields CDR1 PRHDT and CDR2 FYEKMQ (reference sequence). The CDR3 contains 15 residues. V trimming: 5 bases; J trimming: 10 bases; junction bases outside the gene matches: 16. This CDR3 reads CASSLGTGQPTIQYF. In DNA, the CDR3 is TGTGCCAGCAGCCTCGGGACAGGCCAACCTACGATTCAGTACTTC.

The chain links TRBV5-1 to TRBJ2-2, with TRBD2 matching over 8 bases. The germline V gene encodes CDR1 SGHRS and CDR2 YFSETQ. Unmatched junction bases numbered 13, after V lost 0 bases and J lost 6 bases. The CDR3 loop spans 18 amino acids. CDR3 sequence reads: CASSLAPREGVASGELFF. CDR3 DNA sequence: TGCGCCAGCAGCTTGGCTCCTCGGGAGGGCGTAGCTTCCGGGGAGCTGTTTTTT.

This clone was recorded many times. The chain is built from TRBV4-3 and TRBJ1-4; 11 bases are a match to TRBD1. Germline values: CDR1 LGHNA, CDR2 YSLEER. The CDR3 spans 16 residues. Unmatched junction bases numbered 6, after V lost 2 bases and J lost 7 bases. The CDR3 DNA is TGCGCCAGCAGCCAACGCCCCGGGACAGGGGGTGAAAAACTGTTTTTT. Translating gives CASSQRPGTGGEKLFF.

A remark on this clone: The junction shows a germline mismatch at one end, possibly a read error. The chain has TRBV7-9 and TRBJ2-7, with D possibly matching TRBD2 (5 bases). The CDR3 contains 14 residues. Germline V gene sequence: CDR1 SEHNR, CDR2 FQNEAQ (reference sequence). The CDR3 DNA reads TGTTCCAGCAGCCCAAGCGGCATCACCTACGAGCAGTACTTC. It yields the protein CSSSPSGITYEQYF.

The rearrangement uses TRBV6-6 and TRBJ1-1, with 8 nucleotides matching TRBD1. The CDR3 runs to 16 residues. After removal of 6 bases from V and 0 bases from J, the junction contained 9 bases not matched to a gene. Germline V gives CDR1 MNHNY, CDR2 SVGAGI (reference sequence). This chain's CDR3 is CASSTGTGLMNTEAFF. The CDR3 DNA reads TGTGCCAGCAGCACCGGGACAGGTCTCATGAACACTGAAGCTTTCTTT.